This entry lists 16 T cell receptor beta chains sequenced from one sample in a study of cytomegalovirus exposure and HLA in healthy donors. The PCR had 60 Vbeta and 13 Jbeta primers. The data were produced by immunoSEQ multiplex PCR, yet TCRdb's version contains in-frame clones alone and is incomplete. Here the sample spans 210,000 or so clones, around 83% being singletons. Source material: PBMCs. These receptors all come from a girl aged 5 to 17 in good health and CMV-seronegative.

This chain joins TRBV2 and TRBJ2-1; 7 bases fit TRBD1. The CDR3 is made up of 15 amino acids. The germline V gene encodes CDR1 SNHLY and CDR2 FYNNEI. J gave up 0 bases and V 6 bases, and 5 bases lay outside the gene matches. CDR3 region: CASSYSGGSYNEQFF. CDR3 DNA sequence: TGTGCCAGCAGCTACTCAGGGGGCTCCTACAATGAGCAGTTCTTC.

Concerning this clone itself: A junction end diverges from the germline sequence, so it may reflect a read error. The chain employs TRBV30 and TRBJ2-1; 7 nucleotides line up with TRBD1. Germline V lookup: CDR1 GTSNPN, CDR2 SVGIG (reference sequence). This CDR3 comprises 13 residues. The CDR3 loop reads CAWTGNRGRLMVF. CDR3 sequence (DNA): TGTGCCTGGACAGGAAACAGGGGCCGCTTAATGGTCTTC.

The gene calls are TRBV4-2 and TRBJ1-3, with D unresolved. The CDR3 sequence is 16 residues long. Trimming shortened V by 2 bases and J by 10 bases, and 21 bases separated the two germline ends. From germline, CDR1 is LGHNA and CDR2 YNFKEQ. The CDR3 spells CASSQQLAGPWETIYF. In DNA form, the CDR3 reads TGTGCCAGCAGCCAACAACTCGCGGGCCCCTGGGAAACCATATATTTT.

The chain has TRBV2 and TRBJ1-1; 7 bases are a match to TRBD1. The germline gives CDR1 SNHLY, CDR2 FYNNEI. This CDR3 is built from 13 residues. Trimming at V came to 6 bases and at J to 4 bases, leaving 5 bases not matched to a gene. The CDR3 protein is CASRKQGSTEAFF. The CDR3 nucleotides are TGTGCCAGCAGGAAACAGGGGAGCACTGAAGCTTTCTTT. Full variable domain (rest looked up from reference TRBV2 and TRBJ1-1): EPEVTQTPSHQVTQMGQEVILRCVPISNHLYFYWYRQILGQKVEFLVSFYNNEISEKSEIFDDQFSVERPDGSNFTLKIRSTKLEDSAMYFCASRKQGSTEAFFGQGTRLTVV.

The chain is built from TRBV5-4 and TRBJ2-5; D is perhaps TRBD1 (7 bases). Trimming cost V 10 bases and J 3 bases, with 31 bases left between them. This CDR3 comprises 18 residues. Germline V CDR1 and CDR2: SGHNT, YYREEE (reference sequence). The CDR3 coding sequence is TGTGCCTCCCGGCGAGGGGGGAACGCAGGGGGGCTAGAAGAGACCCAGTACTTC. Its protein is CASRRGGNAGGLEETQYF.

The chain recombines TRBV9 with TRBJ1-6; perhaps TRBD1 as D (5 bases). The V gene's germline CDR1 is SGDLS and CDR2 YYNGEE. The CDR3 sequence is 16 residues long. Trimming left V 3 bases short and J 7 bases short, with 17 bases between. In nucleotides, the CDR3 is TGTGCCAGCAGCGCATTTGGGGCCCGAACCAATTCACCCCTCCACTTT. Its translation: CASSAFGARTNSPLHF.

V gene TRBV6-1 combines with J gene TRBJ1-1; 9 bases match TRBD1. After removal of 5 bases from V and 0 bases from J, the junction contained 4 bases not matched to a gene. This CDR3 contains 15 residues. Germline lookup yields CDR1 MNHNS and CDR2 SASEGT. CDR3 sequence reads: CASSTGGRVNTEAFF. CDR3 bases: TGTGCCAGCAGTACAGGGGGCCGGGTGAACACTGAAGCTTTCTTT.

This rearrangement joins TRBV7-8 to TRBJ2-2; D is perhaps TRBD1 (6 bases). CDR1 and CDR2 (germline): SGHVS, FQNEAQ. V lost 5 bases and J 8 bases, leaving 15 bases between the germline ends. This CDR3 comprises 14 residues. The CDR3 DNA sequence: TGTGCCAGCAGCGTGGTCGTAGGGGGTGGGGAGCTGTTTTTT. Translated, it gives CASSVVVGGGELFF.

The gene calls are TRBV7-8 and TRBJ2-2, with D uncertain. Germline values: CDR1 SGHVS, CDR2 FQNEAQ. The CDR3 length is 14 residues. V lost 5 bases and J 6 bases, leaving 13 bases between the germline ends. The CDR3 loop is CASSTTHRSGELFF. The CDR3 DNA reads TGTGCCAGCAGCACCACTCATCGGTCCGGGGAGCTGTTTTTT.

This clone was recorded a few times. The chain has TRBV19 and TRBJ2-7; 7 nucleotides agree with TRBD1. Germline V gene data show CDR1 as LNHDA and CDR2 as SQIVND (reference sequence). The CDR3 runs 14 residues. V lost 5 bases, J lost 3 bases, and 7 bases stayed unmatched. In DNA form, the CDR3 reads TGTGCCAGTAGTCCTACAGGGGTAGACTACGAGCAGTACTTC. Its protein product is CASSPTGVDYEQYF.

The chain recombines TRBV6-5 with TRBJ2-7; D might be TRBD1 (6 bases). The CDR3 is made up of 14 amino acids. Germline V gene sequence: CDR1 MNHEY, CDR2 SVGAGI. V was cut by 4 bases and J by 0 bases, with 10 bases left in between. CDR3 in amino acids: CASSCGTNSYEQYF. The CDR3 DNA is TGTGCCAGCAGTTGTGGGACAAACTCCTACGAGCAGTACTTC.

This clone has just one count. The rearrangement joins TRBV5-8 to TRBJ1-4; D unclear. The V gene's germline CDR1 is SGHTS and CDR2 YDEGEE. V dropped 2 bases and J dropped 5 bases, with 13 bases sitting between them. The CDR3 consists of 15 residues. CDR3 protein: CASSLRPGMNEKLFF. The CDR3 nucleotides are TGTGCCAGCAGCTTACGTCCAGGCATGAATGAAAAACTGTTTTTT.

The V call is TRBV2, the J call TRBJ2-3, with TRBD2 identical over 8 bases. This CDR3 has 16 residues. Germline V gives CDR1 SNHLY, CDR2 FYNNEI. J lost 3 bases, V lost 7 bases, and 12 bases had no gene match. CDR3 in amino acids: CASTGTRGRGTDTQYF. The CDR3 DNA is TGTGCCAGCACCGGGACTAGAGGCCGGGGGACAGATACGCAGTATTTT.

The rearrangement uses TRBV4-1 and TRBJ2-5; TRBD1 aligns across 8 bases. The germline V gene has CDR1 MGHRA and CDR2 YSYEKL. This CDR3 is 15 amino acids long. With V trimmed by 2 bases and J by 11 bases, 13 bases remained unmatched. The CDR3 sequence is CASSQLTGTGIWQYF. For the CDR3, the DNA is TGCGCCAGCAGCCAACTCACCGGGACAGGAATTTGGCAGTACTTC.

The chain uses TRBV28 and TRBJ1-5, with a tentative D call TRBD1 (6 bases). The V and J ends lost 1 base and 1 base respectively, with 8 bases between them. From germline, CDR1 is MDHEN and CDR2 SYDVKM. The CDR3 spans 15 residues. In DNA, the CDR3 is TGTGCCAGCAGTTTATCAGGGGTGAGCAATCAGCCCCAGCATTTT. As protein: CASSLSGVSNQPQHF.

The V and J genes are TRBV11-3 and TRBJ2-7, with TRBD2 as a possible D gene (6 bases). The germline V gene has CDR1 SGHNT and CDR2 YENEEA. The germline V and J ends were trimmed by 0 bases and 7 bases, with 13 bases remaining between them. The CDR3 runs 14 residues. CDR3 nucleotides: TGTGCCAGCAGCTTAGAACCAGGCAGCGGGGAGCAGTACTTC. Translating it yields CASSLEPGSGEQYF.